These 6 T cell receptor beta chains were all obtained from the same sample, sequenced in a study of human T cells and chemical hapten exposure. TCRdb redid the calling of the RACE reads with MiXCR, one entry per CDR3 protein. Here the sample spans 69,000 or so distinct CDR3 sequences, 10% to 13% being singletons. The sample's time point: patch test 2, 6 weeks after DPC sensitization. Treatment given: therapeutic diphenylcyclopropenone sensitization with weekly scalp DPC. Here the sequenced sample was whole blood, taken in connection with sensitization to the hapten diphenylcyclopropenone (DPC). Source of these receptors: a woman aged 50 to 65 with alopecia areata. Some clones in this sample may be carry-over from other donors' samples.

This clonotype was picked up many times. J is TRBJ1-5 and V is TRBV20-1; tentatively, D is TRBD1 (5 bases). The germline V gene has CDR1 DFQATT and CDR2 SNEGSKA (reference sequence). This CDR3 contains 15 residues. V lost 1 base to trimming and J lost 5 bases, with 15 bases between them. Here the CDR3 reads CSARGGGPYDQPQHF. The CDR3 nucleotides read TGCAGTGCTAGAGGTGGGGGTCCCTACGATCAGCCCCAGCATTTT.

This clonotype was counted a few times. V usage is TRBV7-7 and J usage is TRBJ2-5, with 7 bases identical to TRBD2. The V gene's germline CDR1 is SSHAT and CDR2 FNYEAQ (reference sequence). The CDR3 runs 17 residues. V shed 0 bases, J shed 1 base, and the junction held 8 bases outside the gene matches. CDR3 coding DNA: TGTGCCAGCAGCTTAGCCGGGCGGGGAGGGCCCCAAGAGACCCAGTACTTC. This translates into CASSLAGRGGPQETQYF.

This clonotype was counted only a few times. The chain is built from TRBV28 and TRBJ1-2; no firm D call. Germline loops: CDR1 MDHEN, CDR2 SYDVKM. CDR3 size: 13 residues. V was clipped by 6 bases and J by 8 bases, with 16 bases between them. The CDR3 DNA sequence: TGTGCCAGCAGCCCACCTCAGGTGTTCGGCTACACCTTC. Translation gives CASSPPQVFGYTF.

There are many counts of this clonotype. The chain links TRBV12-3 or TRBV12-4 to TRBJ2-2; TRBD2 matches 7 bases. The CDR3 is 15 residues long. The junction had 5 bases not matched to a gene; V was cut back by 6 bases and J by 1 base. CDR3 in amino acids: CASSRGLENTGELFF. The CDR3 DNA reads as TGTGCCAGCAGCCGCGGACTAGAGAACACCGGGGAGCTGTTTTTT.

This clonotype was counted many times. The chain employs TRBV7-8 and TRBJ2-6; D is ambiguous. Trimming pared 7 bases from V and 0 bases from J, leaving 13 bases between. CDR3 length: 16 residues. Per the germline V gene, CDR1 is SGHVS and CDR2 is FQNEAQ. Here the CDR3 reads CASITGRFSGANVLTF. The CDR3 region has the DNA TGTGCCAGCATCACCGGCCGATTCTCTGGGGCCAACGTCCTGACTTTC.

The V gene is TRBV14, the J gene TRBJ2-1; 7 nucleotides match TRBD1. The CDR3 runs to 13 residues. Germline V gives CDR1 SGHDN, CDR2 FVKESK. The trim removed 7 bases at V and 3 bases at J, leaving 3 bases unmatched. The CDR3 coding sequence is TGTGCCAGCAAGGGACAGTACTACAATGAGCAGTTCTTC. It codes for CASKGQYYNEQFF.